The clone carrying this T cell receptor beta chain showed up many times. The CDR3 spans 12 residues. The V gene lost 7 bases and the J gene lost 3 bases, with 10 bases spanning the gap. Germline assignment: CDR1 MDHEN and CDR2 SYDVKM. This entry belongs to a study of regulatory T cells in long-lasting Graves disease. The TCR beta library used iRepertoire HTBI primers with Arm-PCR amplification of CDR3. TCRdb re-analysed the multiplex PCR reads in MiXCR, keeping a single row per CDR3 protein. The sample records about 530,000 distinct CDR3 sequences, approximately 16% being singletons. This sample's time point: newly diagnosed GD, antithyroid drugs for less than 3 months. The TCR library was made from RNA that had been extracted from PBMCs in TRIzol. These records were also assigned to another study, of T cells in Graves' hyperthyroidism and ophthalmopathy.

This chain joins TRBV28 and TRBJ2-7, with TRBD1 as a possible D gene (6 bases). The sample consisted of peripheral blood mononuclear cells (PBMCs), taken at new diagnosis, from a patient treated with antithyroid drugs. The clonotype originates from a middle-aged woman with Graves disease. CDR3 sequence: CASKGGIYEQYF. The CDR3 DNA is TGTGCCAGCAAAGGGGGAATCTACGAGCAGTACTTC. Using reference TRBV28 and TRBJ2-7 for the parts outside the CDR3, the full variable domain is DVKVTQSSRYLVKRTGEKVFLECVQDMDHENMFWYRQDPGLGLRLIYFSYDVKMKEKGDIPEGYSVSREKKERFSLILESASTNQTSMYLCASKGGIYEQYFGPGTRLTVT.